This T cell receptor beta chain is from a study of CD8+CD57+ T cells in acquired aplastic anemia. The overall study: The DNA of sorted CD4+ and CD8+ cells averaged approximately 3.2 ug. General study findings and limits: Researchers report that some 31 CD8+ CDR3 sequences appeared in both patients and controls. The CD8+ Simpson's diversity of patients and controls was not significantly different.

There are 15 residues in the CDR3. CDR1 SGHTA and CDR2 FQGNSA come from the germline V gene. Unmatched junction bases numbered 5, after V lost 5 bases and J lost 5 bases. For this clonotype: The antigen is unknown.

The patients chosen for sequencing had shown expansion of CD8+CD57+ cells (detected by flow cytometry). As a group, the patients uniformly had severe acquired aplastic anemia. Profiling that covered TCR beta VDJ and CDR3 relied on genomic DNA as its template. TCRdb re-called the reads through MiXCR, storing one row per CDR3 protein. The data show approximately 150,000 distinct CDR3 sequences, with about 64% seen just once and 40% to 55% held by the top ten. The chain is built from TRBV7-2 and TRBJ2-1, with 11 bases matching TRBD2. This clonotype originated in a human donor with aplastic anemia. Sequencing was carried out using sorted CD4+, CD8+, or CD8+CD57+ T cells (not recorded which) from PBMCs. CDR3 nucleotides: TGTGCCAGCAGCCTCGGGACTAGCGGAAACAATGAGCAGTTCTTC. Amino acid sequence: CASSLGTSGNNEQFF.